Listed here are 11 T cell receptor beta chains from one sample, sequenced in a study of Ad26.COV2.S vaccination and SARS-CoV-2 variants. The treatment here: 15 to 20 received Ad26.COV2.S at low or high dose, single or two shots; about 5 received placebo; per-sample allocation not given. Samples came from day 63 after the first vaccine or placebo injection. TCRdb's table, derived via immunoSEQ multiplex PCR, lists solely in-frame clones and lacks some. The sample records some 480,000 clones, 87% being singletons. The sequencing here drew on peripheral blood, taken in a trial of Ad26.COV2.S vaccine versus placebo. These receptors came from a person between 18 and 59 years old who received the Ad26.COV2.S COVID-19 vaccine or a placebo.

This chain joins TRBV29-1 and TRBJ2-7; D could derive from TRBD1 or TRBD2 (5 bases each). The germline V gene has CDR1 SQVTM and CDR2 ANQGSEA. Trimming shortened V by 4 bases and J by 4 bases, and 17 bases separated the two germline ends. This CDR3 is built from 14 residues. CDR3 sequence reads: CSVGGWDGGYEQYF. The CDR3 DNA follows: TGCAGCGTTGGAGGCTGGGACGGCGGTTACGAGCAGTACTTC.

The rearrangement uses TRBV9 and TRBJ2-1, with unresolved D. The CDR3 spans 14 residues. Per germline, CDR1 SGDLS and CDR2 YYNGEE. Trimming removed 0 bases from V and 0 bases from J, with 4 bases in between. The CDR3 reads CASSVGDSYNEQFF. In DNA form, the CDR3 reads TGTGCCAGCAGCGTAGGGGACTCCTACAATGAGCAGTTCTTC.

This clone was found a few times. The chain employs TRBV7-3 and TRBJ2-2, with D maybe TRBD2 (5 bases). The CDR3 totals 13 residues. V lost 4 bases and J 6 bases, leaving 9 bases between the germline ends. Germline V gives CDR1 SGHTA, CDR2 FQGTGA. CDR3 nucleotides: TGTGCCAGCAGCTCCAACGGGGCCGGGGAGCTGTTTTTT. It encodes CASSSNGAGELFF.

V usage is TRBV7-9 and J usage is TRBJ2-3; D is uncertain. The V and J ends lost 2 bases and 7 bases respectively, with 16 bases between them. This CDR3 has 15 amino acids. Looked up from germline, CDR1 is SEHNR and CDR2 is FQNEAQ (reference sequence). DNA for the CDR3: TGTGCCAGCAGCTTATATTTAGTCAATATTAATACGCAGTATTTT. Translating it yields CASSLYLVNINTQYF.

This clone was detected only a few times. The chain links TRBV5-1 to TRBJ2-7, with D perhaps matching TRBD2 (5 bases). Germline V lookup: CDR1 SGHRS, CDR2 YFSETQ. This CDR3 is built from 16 residues. The V gene lost 1 base and the J gene lost 0 bases, with 14 bases spanning the gap. CDR3 protein: CASSLIPSGGSYEQYF. The CDR3 DNA follows: TGCGCCAGCAGCTTGATTCCGTCAGGAGGCTCCTACGAGCAGTACTTC. Variable domain in full (rest from reference TRBV5-1 and TRBJ2-7): KAGVTQTPRYLIKTRGQQVTLSCSPISGHRSVSWYQQTPGQGLQFLFEYFSETQRNKGNFPGRFSGRQFSNSRSEMNVSTLELGDSALYLCASSLIPSGGSYEQYFGPGTRLTVT.

This rearrangement joins TRBV18 to TRBJ2-5; no firm D call. Germline assignment: CDR1 KGHSH and CDR2 LQKENI. Trimming cost V 4 bases and J 5 bases, with 5 bases left between them. The CDR3 contains 11 residues. The CDR3 nucleotides are TGTGCCAGCTCACTAGCTGAGACCCAGTACTTC. Encoded protein: CASSLAETQYF.

The V and J genes are TRBV28 and TRBJ1-2; D is unclear. There are 14 residues in the CDR3. Germline V gene lookup returns CDR1 MDHEN and CDR2 SYDVKM. V lost 2 bases and J 6 bases, leaving 13 bases between the germline ends. This chain's CDR3 is CASSLNTQAHGYTF. CDR3 in DNA: TGTGCCAGCAGTTTAAACACGCAGGCTCATGGCTACACCTTC.

The chain is built from TRBV9 and TRBJ1-1; a possible D gene is TRBD1 (5 bases). Germline CDR1 SGDLS, CDR2 YYNGEE. With 0 bases removed from V and 5 bases from J, the gap between germline ends came to 14 bases. The CDR3 contains 15 residues. The chain's CDR3 is CASSVAAGGGTEAFF. CDR3 sequence (DNA): TGTGCCAGCAGCGTAGCTGCGGGTGGGGGGACTGAAGCTTTCTTT. The full variable domain, in which reference TRBV9 and TRBJ1-1 provide the parts outside the CDR3, is DSGVTQTPKHLITATGQRVTLRCSPRSGDLSVYWYQQSLDQGLQFLIQYYNGEERAKGNILERFSAQQFPDLHSELNLSSLELGDSALYFCASSVAAGGGTEAFFGQGTRLTVV.

This chain connects TRBV28 to TRBJ2-3, with TRBD2 matching over 12 bases. The CDR3 length is 14 residues. CDR1 MDHEN and CDR2 SYDVKM come from the germline V gene. The junction had 3 bases not matched to a gene; V was cut back by 5 bases and J by 6 bases. This chain's CDR3 is CASSTSGRTDTQYF. For the CDR3, the DNA is TGTGCCAGCAGTACTAGCGGGAGGACTGATACGCAGTATTTT.

This chain links TRBV10-3 with TRBJ1-6; no clear D. Trimming took 5 bases from V and 7 from J, leaving 9 bases between them. The CDR3 contains 13 residues. CDR1 and CDR2 from the germline V gene are ENHRY and SYGVKD. This CDR3 is CAISSGSNSPLHF. For the CDR3, the DNA is TGTGCCATCAGTTCGGGCTCAAATTCACCCCTCCACTTT.

The V call is TRBV19, the J call TRBJ2-7, with 9 bases aligning to TRBD1. Germline V CDR1 and CDR2: LNHDA, SQIVND (reference sequence). CDR3 length equals 15 residues. V shed 3 bases, J shed 4 bases, and the junction held 7 bases outside the gene matches. CDR3 in DNA: TGTGCCAGTAGTATTTCGGGACAGGGAAGGTACGAGCAGTACTTC. As protein: CASSISGQGRYEQYF. Variable domain in full (rest from reference TRBV19 and TRBJ2-7): DGGITQSPKYLFRKEGQNVTLSCEQNLNHDAMYWYRQDPGQGLRLIYYSQIVNDFQKGDIAEGYSVSREKKESFPLTVTSAQKNPTAFYLCASSISGQGRYEQYFGPGTRLTVT.